The source of this T cell receptor (beta chain) is a study of blood T cell repertoires in COVID-19. This clone is medium-sized (0.01 to 0.1%). Using immunoSEQ multiplex PCR, the repertoire was profiled, and TCRdb retains in-frame clones only, with some absent. This table holds about 20,000 clones, 75% to 85% found once. The clonotype comes from an older man with acute or convalescent COVID-19. Sequencing was performed on peripheral blood.

CDR3 loop: CASSDGLDTQYF. Here the CDR3 DNA reads TGTGCCAGCAGTGACGGTCTCGATACGCAGTATTTT. V and J are TRBV6-1 and TRBJ2-3; no clear D gene. In germline, CDR1 is MNHNS, CDR2 SASEGT. Trimming stripped 3 bases from V and 6 bases from J, with 7 bases between. The CDR3 has 12 amino acids.